These 26 T cell receptor beta chains were all obtained from the same sample, sequenced in a study of a mutant IDH1 vaccine in newly diagnosed glioma. Assay used: immunoSEQ multiplex PCR; TCRdb lists only in-frame clones, some missing. The data contain about 40,000 clones, approximately 93% of them singletons. Regarding time point: week 5, during vaccination. Each dose delivered 300 ug of mutant IDH1 20-mer peptide subcutaneously with imiquimod. The antigens of these receptors remain unknown. The material was PBMCs, obtained from a glioma patient whose treatment included an IDH1 peptide vaccine. The source of these receptors is a man aged 45 to 65 with glioma.

The V call is TRBV6-1, the J call TRBJ2-5; D gene ambiguous. Trimming cost V 5 bases and J 0 bases, with 7 bases left between them. Germline assignment: CDR1 MNHNS and CDR2 SASEGT. The CDR3 totals 13 residues. CDR3 coding DNA: TGTGCCAGCAGTCGCAGGCACCAAGAGACCCAGTACTTC. It codes for CASSRRHQETQYF.

This chain connects TRBV5-4 to TRBJ1-1; 7 nucleotides align to TRBD1. Trimming took 7 bases from V and 3 from J; bases not matched to a gene: 15. CDR1 and CDR2 from the germline V gene are SGHNT and YYREEE (reference sequence). The CDR3 consists of 16 residues. The CDR3 sequence: CASPSQGKEGYTEAFF. The DNA for the CDR3 is TGTGCCAGCCCCTCACAGGGGAAAGAGGGGTACACTGAAGCTTTCTTT.

On this clone itself: One junction end disagrees with the germline gene, perhaps due to a read error. V and J are TRBV29-1 and TRBJ1-1; D uncertain. Germline V gives CDR1 SQVTM, CDR2 ANQGSEA. The length of the CDR3 is 12 residues. The CDR3 nucleotides read TGCAGCGTTAAAGAAGGGCCCAAATCGGCTTTCTTT. Residues: CSVKEGPKSAFF.

The V call is TRBV7-2, the J call TRBJ2-7; 8 nucleotides line up with TRBD1. CDR1 is SGHTA and CDR2 is FQGNSA in the germline V gene. The CDR3 contains 15 residues. V was clipped by 4 bases and J by 0 bases; unmatched bases: 5. CDR3 coding DNA: TGTGCCAGCAGCTCCCGGACAGGGTCCTCCTACGAGCAGTACTTC. Translation gives CASSSRTGSSYEQYF. Looking up the rest from reference TRBV7-2 and TRBJ2-7 gives the full variable domain: GAGVSQSPSNKVTEKGKDVELRCDPISGHTALYWYRQSLGQGLEFLIYFQGNSAPDKSGLPSDRFSAERTGGSVSTLTIQRTQQEDSAVYLCASSSRTGSSYEQYFGPGTRLTVT.

The chain recombines TRBV6-4 with TRBJ2-5; no definite D call. V shed 6 bases and J shed 0 bases, with 14 bases lying between them. Germline V CDR1 and CDR2: MRHNA, SNTAGT. The CDR3 contains 15 residues. The CDR3 here is CASRGETLHQETQYF. CDR3 DNA: TGTGCCAGCAGGGGTGAAACCTTACACCAAGAGACCCAGTACTTC.

This rearrangement joins TRBV7-2 to TRBJ1-5, with D possibly matching TRBD1 (5 bases). V was pared by 5 bases and J by 3 bases, with 11 bases between. CDR3 size: 14 residues. Germline V gene sequence: CDR1 SGHTA, CDR2 FQGNSA. The CDR3 spells CASSAGGYNQPQHF. Written as DNA, the CDR3 is TGTGCCAGCAGCGCCGGGGGTTACAATCAGCCCCAGCATTTT.

The rearrangement uses TRBV11-2 and TRBJ2-7; 10 bases map to TRBD1. Germline lookup yields CDR1 SGHAT and CDR2 FQNNGV. The CDR3 extends over 16 amino acids. Trimming removed 1 base from V and 5 bases from J; junction bases left unmatched: 8. The CDR3 sequence is CASSLGDRGIMDEQYF. CDR3 DNA sequence: TGTGCCAGCAGCTTAGGGGACAGGGGAATTATGGACGAGCAGTACTTC.

The chain joins TRBV7-9 to TRBJ2-2, with 8 positions matching TRBD2. Germline V gene data show CDR1 as SEHNR and CDR2 as FQNEAQ (reference sequence). Losses at the gene ends were 1 base for V and 2 bases for J; bases not matched to a gene: 6. CDR3 length equals 17 residues. This CDR3 is CASSLGGSGVNTGELFF. The CDR3 DNA is TGTGCCAGCAGCTTAGGTGGTAGCGGGGTAAACACCGGGGAGCTGTTTTTT.

V and J are TRBV5-4 and TRBJ2-5, with D perhaps matching TRBD1 (6 bases). Looked up from germline, CDR1 is SGHNT and CDR2 is YYREEE (reference sequence). Trimming removed 1 base from V and 4 bases from J, with 14 bases in between. The CDR3 consists of 15 residues. This CDR3 reads CASSLPTGITETQYF. DNA of the CDR3: TGTGCCAGCAGCTTGCCCACAGGGATCACAGAGACCCAGTACTTC.

V gene TRBV7-9 combines with J gene TRBJ2-5; 12 bases agree with TRBD1. The V segment lost 0 bases and the J segment 5 bases; nucleotides outside the gene matches: 4. Germline lookup yields CDR1 SEHNR and CDR2 FQNEAQ (reference sequence). CDR3 length: 16 amino acids. The CDR3 bases are TGTGCCAGCAGCTTAGCTTCGGGACAGGGGGCGGAGACCCAGTACTTC. It yields the protein CASSLASGQGAETQYF.

The V call is TRBV2, the J call TRBJ1-4; D gene ambiguous. V dropped 8 bases and J dropped 8 bases, with 21 bases sitting between them. CDR1 and CDR2 from the germline V gene are SNHLY and FYNNEI. The CDR3 spans 15 residues. The CDR3 loop is CASLSDSAIREKLFF. CDR3 nucleotides: TGTGCCAGCCTTTCGGACTCGGCGATAAGGGAAAAACTGTTTTTT. Full variable domain (remainder filled in from reference TRBV2 and TRBJ1-4): EPEVTQTPSHQVTQMGQEVILRCVPISNHLYFYWYRQILGQKVEFLVSFYNNEISEKSEIFDDQFSVERPDGSNFTLKIRSTKLEDSAMYFCASLSDSAIREKLFFGSGTQLSVL.

This sequence joins TRBV10-3 and TRBJ1-2, with 9 bases that match TRBD1. The CDR3 consists of 15 residues. Germline assignment: CDR1 ENHRY and CDR2 SYGVKD. V lost 4 bases and J lost 3; bases outside the gene matches: 6. The CDR3 nucleotides are TGTGCCATCAGTGTTGGACAGGGGAGGGACTATGGCTACACCTTC. Its protein product is CAISVGQGRDYGYTF.

This clone was observed once. The V and J genes are TRBV19 and TRBJ1-2, with D perhaps TRBD1 (6 bases). From germline, CDR1 is LNHDA and CDR2 SQIVND (reference sequence). V was cut by 1 base and J by 3 bases, with 12 bases left in between. There are 15 residues in the CDR3. CDR3: CASSIGGGSHYGYTF. In DNA form, the CDR3 reads TGTGCCAGTAGTATAGGCGGGGGCTCACACTATGGCTACACCTTC.

This chain uses TRBV6-1 with TRBJ2-1; D not certain. V lost 1 base and J 10 bases, leaving 5 bases between the germline ends. Germline CDR1 reads MNHNS; CDR2 reads SASEGT. CDR3 length: 11 amino acids. CDR3 amino acids: CASSEVGEQFF. The CDR3 DNA sequence: TGTGCCAGCAGTGAAGTAGGAGAGCAGTTCTTC.

The chain carries TRBV19 and TRBJ2-2; no definite D call. CDR3 length equals 11 residues. The V end was cut by 3 bases, the J end by 8 bases, with 4 bases between. Germline V gives CDR1 LNHDA, CDR2 SQIVND (reference sequence). CDR3 sequence reads: CASSILGELFF. Here the CDR3 DNA reads TGTGCCAGTAGTATTCTGGGGGAGCTGTTTTTT.

The genes are TRBV7-2 and TRBJ1-3; D is ambiguous. The CDR3 spans 11 residues. V shed 10 bases and J shed 4 bases, with 8 bases lying between them. Germline V CDR1 and CDR2: SGHTA, FQGNSA. Here the CDR3 DNA reads TGTGCCACGCCATTCGGAAACACCATATATTTT. Protein sequence: CATPFGNTIYF. The full variable domain, with the rest looked up from reference TRBV7-2 and TRBJ1-3, is GAGVSQSPSNKVTEKGKDVELRCDPISGHTALYWYRQSLGQGLEFLIYFQGNSAPDKSGLPSDRFSAERTGGSVSTLTIQRTQQEDSAVYLCATPFGNTIYFGEGSWLTVV.

The chain uses TRBV27 and TRBJ2-3; TRBD1 might be the D (6 bases). The V end lost 6 bases, the J end lost 2 bases, and 12 bases lay between the germline ends. CDR3 length equals 14 residues. CDR1 and CDR2 from the germline V gene are MNHEY and SMNVEV (reference sequence). CDR3 nucleotides: TGTGCCAGCAGACGACAGGCAGACACAGATACGCAGTATTTT. The encoded protein is CASRRQADTDTQYF.

This clone was seen only once. The CDR3 loop reads CATSAGGVGEKLFF. CDR3 coding DNA: TGTGCCACCTCCGCGGGGGGTGTGGGCGAAAAACTGTTTTTT. The rearrangement uses TRBV6-5 and TRBJ1-4, with TRBD1 as a possible D gene (5 bases). Trimming cost V 10 bases and J 8 bases, with 20 bases left between them. Germline values: CDR1 MNHEY, CDR2 SVGAGI. The CDR3 consists of 14 residues.

This chain joins TRBV6-6 and TRBJ2-1; 7 bases fit TRBD2. V shed 10 bases and J 3 bases; nucleotides not matched to a gene: 6. This CDR3 has 13 amino acids. CDR1 is MNHNY and CDR2 is SVGAGI in the germline V gene (reference sequence). The CDR3 reads CATREGSYNEQFF. CDR3 in DNA: TGTGCCACTAGGGAGGGGAGCTACAATGAGCAGTTCTTC.

The chain uses TRBV2 and TRBJ2-5; possibly TRBD2 for D (5 bases). The germline gives CDR1 SNHLY, CDR2 FYNNEI. This CDR3 contains 15 residues. Trimming took off 7 bases at V and 2 bases at J, with 17 bases between the two ends. CDR3 DNA: TGTGCCAGCATCCCCCTGGGCGGGCGTCAAGAGACCCAGTACTTC. Residues: CASIPLGGRQETQYF.

CDR3 nucleotides: TGTGCCAGCAGGGGGGACAGCTATTCGAACACTGAAGCTTTCTTT. It yields the protein CASRGDSYSNTEAFF. The V gene is TRBV2, the J gene TRBJ1-1; 7 positions agree with TRBD1. Trimming removed 6 bases from V and 1 base from J; junction bases left unmatched: 8. The germline gives CDR1 SNHLY, CDR2 FYNNEI. The CDR3 spans 15 residues.

This chain connects TRBV7-8 to TRBJ1-2; TRBD1 is a possible D gene (5 bases). Trimming removed 1 base at V and 2 bases at J, with 14 bases between. The CDR3 is 16 amino acids. CDR1 is SGHVS, CDR2 FQNEAQ, per germline. The CDR3 nucleotides read TGTGCCAGCAGCTTAGTGGGTCGGGGCCGAAACTATGGCTACACCTTC. Amino acid sequence: CASSLVGRGRNYGYTF.

This chain connects TRBV13 to TRBJ2-1, with D perhaps matching TRBD2 (5 bases). V shed 1 base and J shed 7 bases, with 8 bases lying between them. The CDR3 is made up of 13 amino acids. The germline V gene encodes CDR1 PRHDT and CDR2 FYEKMQ (reference sequence). This CDR3 is CASSLVRANEQFF. The CDR3, as DNA: TGTGCCAGCAGCTTAGTGAGGGCGAATGAGCAGTTCTTC.

Turning to this clone: Sequence at one end of the junction differs from germline and may be a read error. This sequence joins TRBV6-5 and TRBJ2-7; 7 nucleotides line up with TRBD1. Germline V CDR1 and CDR2: MNHEY, SVGAGI. The CDR3 extends over 13 amino acids. The CDR3 region has the DNA TGTGCCACCAGTTACCAGGGGGCCTACGAGCAGTACTTC. Translation: CATSYQGAYEQYF.

This chain joins TRBV6-6 and TRBJ2-3; a weak D match, TRBD2 (6 bases). Trimming removed 1 base from V and 0 bases from J, with 8 bases in between. This CDR3 is built from 15 residues. Looked up from germline, CDR1 is MNHNY and CDR2 is SVGAGI (reference sequence). The CDR3 loop is CASSYYGGSTDTQYF. For the CDR3, the DNA is TGTGCCAGCAGTTACTACGGGGGTAGCACAGATACGCAGTATTTT.

The chain joins TRBV28 to TRBJ2-2; D remains ambiguous. V lost 6 bases and J 4 bases, leaving 12 bases between the germline ends. CDR1 and CDR2 (germline): MDHEN, SYDVKM. The CDR3 runs 14 residues. The CDR3 spells CASRAPDATGELFF. The CDR3 DNA is TGTGCCAGCAGAGCCCCGGACGCCACCGGGGAGCTGTTTTTT. Variable domain in full (rest from reference TRBV28 and TRBJ2-2): DVKVTQSSRYLVKRTGEKVFLECVQDMDHENMFWYRQDPGLGLRLIYFSYDVKMKEKGDIPEGYSVSREKKERFSLILESASTNQTSMYLCASRAPDATGELFFGEGSRLTVL.